Listed below are T cell receptor beta chains from one sample, sequenced in a study of T cells in Graves' hyperthyroidism and ophthalmopathy. Using its own MiXCR run on the multiplex PCR reads, TCRdb lists one record per CDR3 protein. The sample records a few hundred thousand distinct CDR3 sequences, 15% to 18% being singletons. Material for sequencing was blood. The origin of the receptors is a woman aged 18-30 years with Graves' hyperthyroidism that later progressed to Graves' ophthalmopathy. The CDR3 runs from the conserved cysteine through the conserved F or W. D genes are given only for firm matches. For some rows the clone size is stated as once, few or many, or as a class when expanded; others skip it.

clone_size j_call v_call d_call cdr3_aa cdr3_nt
- TRBJ2-1 TRBV4-1 - CASSQGWSTYNEQFF TGCGCCAGCAGCCAAGGGTGGAGCACCTACAATGAGCAGTTCTTC
many TRBJ2-7 TRBV27 TRBD2 CASSLAGGFLGAYEQYF TGTGCCAGCAGTCTAGCGGGAGGGTTTCTTGGAGCCTACGAGCAGTACTTC
many TRBJ1-1 TRBV3-1 TRBD1 CASSRGTGEGEAFF TGTGCCAGCAGCCGAGGGACAGGGGAAGGGGAAGCTTTCTTT
- TRBJ2-1 TRBV2 TRBD1 CASSEQGAGREQFF TGTGCCAGCAGTGAACAGGGGGCGGGACGCGAGCAGTTCTTC
few TRBJ2-7 TRBV29-1 TRBD1 CSVSGGGRYEQYF TGCAGCGTTTCAGGGGGTGGTAGGTACGAGCAGTACTTC
- TRBJ2-7 TRBV7-9 TRBD2 CASSWGAGGQGEQYF TGTGCCAGCAGCTGGGGAGCGGGAGGTCAAGGTGAGCAGTACTTC
- TRBJ1-2 TRBV10-1 - CASSEDRSYGYTF TGCGCCAGCAGTGAAGACCGAAGCTATGGCTACACCTTC
many TRBJ2-3 TRBV9 TRBD2 CASSFRLAGVTDTQYF TGTGCCAGCAGCTTTAGACTAGCGGGAGTGACAGATACGCAGTATTTT
once TRBJ2-7 TRBV4-3 - CASSQVPGLNYEQYF TGCGCCAGCAGCCAAGTACCTGGACTTAACTACGAGCAGTACTTC
- TRBJ2-1 TRBV12-3/TRBV12-4 - CASSLVNEGNEQFF TGTGCCAGCAGTTTAGTAAACGAGGGCAATGAGCAGTTCTTC
few TRBJ1-1 TRBV7-3 - CASSLKGGAMNTEAFF TGTGCCAGCAGCTTAAAGGGGGGGGCGATGAACACTGAAGCTTTCTTT
many TRBJ2-1 TRBV5-1 - CASSLTRDREQFF TGCGCCAGCAGCTTGACCAGGGACCGGGAGCAGTTCTTC
- TRBJ2-7 TRBV20-1 - CSAPMVARVNEQYF TGCAGTGCTCCGATGGTTGCGAGGGTCAACGAGCAGTACTTC
many TRBJ2-1 TRBV7-8 TRBD1 CASSTRDSYNEQFF TGTGCCAGCAGCACCCGGGACAGCTACAATGAGCAGTTCTTC
few TRBJ1-3 TRBV7-2 - CASSLAYSGNTIYF TGTGCCAGCAGCTTAGCGTACTCTGGAAACACCATATATTTT
- TRBJ2-2 TRBV10-3 TRBD1 CASTGTGGDTGELFF TGTGCCAGCACCGGGACAGGGGGTGACACCGGGGAGCTGTTTTTT
- TRBJ2-3 TRBV20-1 TRBD2 CSATDTGLAGGPDTQYF TGCAGTGCTACTGATACGGGACTAGCGGGAGGGCCAGATACGCAGTATTTT
- TRBJ2-2 TRBV7-3 TRBD1 CASSLLTGTEANTGELFF TGTGCCAGCAGCTTACTGACCGGGACAGAAGCGAACACCGGGGAGCTGTTTTTT
- TRBJ1-5 TRBV29-1 - CSVGAGTSAAPQHF TGCAGCGTTGGCGCCGGGACATCGGCCGCGCCCCAGCATTTT
many TRBJ1-5 TRBV6-1 TRBD1 CASRRGTGDDSNQPQHF TGTGCCAGCAGGAGAGGGACAGGGGATGATAGCAATCAGCCCCAGCATTTT
many TRBJ2-5 TRBV2 - CASSRRAETQYF TGTGCCAGCTCTAGGAGGGCAGAGACCCAGTACTTC
few TRBJ1-4 TRBV2 - CASRAGGATNEKLFF TGTGCCAGCCGGGCGGGGGGGGCAACTAATGAAAAACTGTTTTTT
many TRBJ1-1 TRBV6-5 - CASSYGDLNTEAFF TGTGCCAGCAGTTACGGGGACCTGAACACTGAAGCTTTCTTT
many TRBJ2-1 TRBV9 TRBD2 CASSHGLAGAYEQFF TGTGCCAGCAGCCACGGCCTAGCGGGAGCCTATGAGCAGTTCTTC
many TRBJ1-6 TRBV20-1 - CSARGESPLHF TGCAGTGCTAGAGGCGAGTCACCCCTCCACTTT
few TRBJ1-5 TRBV28 TRBD1 CASSGRQGQPQHF TGTGCCAGCAGTGGAAGACAGGGGCAGCCCCAGCATTTT
many TRBJ2-7 TRBV20-1 - CSARDLEGSSYEQYF TGCAGTGCTAGAGATCTTGAGGGGAGCTCCTACGAGCAGTACTTC
- TRBJ2-2 TRBV12-3/TRBV12-4 - CASSPGNSGWGDPRRYTGELFF TGTGCCAGCAGTCCGGGTAATTCGGGATGGGGAGACCCCCGCCGGTACACCGGGGAGCTGTTTTTT
- TRBJ1-2 TRBV18 - CASSPGGGYGYTF TGTGCCAGCTCCCCCGGGGGGGGCTATGGCTACACCTTC
many TRBJ2-3 TRBV27 - CASSSILGATDTQYF TGTGCCAGCAGTTCAATACTAGGGGCCACAGATACGCAGTATTTT
many TRBJ2-3 TRBV28 TRBD1 CASSAIWDRRTDTQYF TGTGCCAGCAGCGCCATTTGGGACAGGCGCACAGATACGCAGTATTTT
- TRBJ2-2 TRBV29-1 - CSVDDTGRRFF TGCAGCGTTGATGACACGGGGAGGAGGTTCTTT
many TRBJ2-3 TRBV7-3 - CASSLSLAADTQYF TGTGCCAGCAGCTTATCTCTAGCCGCAGATACGCAGTATTTT
many TRBJ1-2 TRBV6-2/TRBV6-3 TRBD1 CASSYGRGMDGYTF TGTGCCAGCAGTTACGGCAGGGGGATGGATGGCTACACCTTC
- TRBJ1-3 TRBV28 - CASSLWEGSSGNTIYF TGTGCCAGCAGTTTATGGGAGGGGAGCTCTGGAAACACCATATATTTT
many TRBJ2-2 TRBV24-1 - CATSDSFQGSGELFF TGTGCCACCAGTGATTCTTTTCAGGGTAGCGGGGAGCTGTTTTTT
- TRBJ2-2 TRBV4-1 TRBD2 CASSQDPGGGGELFF TGCGCCAGCAGCCAAGATCCGGGGGGAGGCGGGGAGCTGTTTTTT
once TRBJ1-2 TRBV7-9 TRBD1 CASSSGGAEYYGYTF TGTGCCAGCAGCTCAGGGGGCGCGGAATACTATGGCTACACCTTC
many TRBJ1-4 TRBV11-2 - CASSLRGGTNEKLFF TGTGCCAGCAGCTTACGGGGGGGGACTAATGAAAAACTGTTTTTT
many TRBJ2-7 TRBV3-1 - CASSQFRHLEQYF TGTGCCAGCAGCCAATTCCGCCATCTCGAGCAGTACTTC
- TRBJ2-2 TRBV7-8 - CASSLVPGLGTGELFF TGTGCCAGCAGCTTGGTACCGGGACTGGGTACCGGGGAGCTGTTTTTT
- TRBJ2-1 TRBV12-3/TRBV12-4 - CASSLGSGASEQFF TGTGCCAGCAGTTTAGGATCAGGGGCTTCTGAGCAGTTCTTC
many TRBJ2-7 TRBV5-5 TRBD1 CASSLGHRGHEQYF TGTGCCAGCAGCTTGGGCCACAGGGGCCACGAGCAGTACTTC
- TRBJ2-7 TRBV14 - CASSQRGHEQYF TGTGCCAGCAGCCAACGAGGTCATGAGCAGTACTTC
- TRBJ2-7 TRBV20-1 TRBD2 CSARDRFSGAKGSYEQYF TGCAGTGCTAGAGATCGTTTTAGCGGGGCGAAGGGGTCCTACGAGCAGTACTTC
- TRBJ1-4 TRBV27 TRBD1 CATSEYRGGQEKLFF TGTGCCACCAGTGAATACAGGGGAGGGCAAGAAAAACTGTTTTTT
many TRBJ2-1 TRBV7-2 - CASSLGGGNEQFF TGCGCCAGCAGCTTGGGAGGGGGGAATGAGCAGTTCTTC
once TRBJ1-3 TRBV7-9 - CASSLARGWAAISGNTIYF TGTGCCAGCAGCTTAGCCCGGGGGTGGGCGGCCATTTCTGGAAACACCATATATTTT
few TRBJ2-1 TRBV4-3 - CASSQVTVNEQFF TGCGCCAGCAGCCAGGTGACCGTCAATGAGCAGTTCTTC
- TRBJ2-5 TRBV12-3/TRBV12-4 - CASSLVEAARMYF TGTGCCAGCAGTTTAGTCGAAGCGGCCCGAATGTACTTC
- TRBJ2-3 TRBV7-2 TRBD2 CASTLRGGAGASDTQYF TGTGCCAGCACCCTCCGGGGGGGAGCGGGAGCGTCAGATACGCAGTATTTT
- TRBJ1-6 TRBV28 - CASSLLRFWQRNNSPLHF TGTGCCAGCAGTTTATTAAGGTTCTGGCAGAGAAATAATTCACCCCTCCACTTT